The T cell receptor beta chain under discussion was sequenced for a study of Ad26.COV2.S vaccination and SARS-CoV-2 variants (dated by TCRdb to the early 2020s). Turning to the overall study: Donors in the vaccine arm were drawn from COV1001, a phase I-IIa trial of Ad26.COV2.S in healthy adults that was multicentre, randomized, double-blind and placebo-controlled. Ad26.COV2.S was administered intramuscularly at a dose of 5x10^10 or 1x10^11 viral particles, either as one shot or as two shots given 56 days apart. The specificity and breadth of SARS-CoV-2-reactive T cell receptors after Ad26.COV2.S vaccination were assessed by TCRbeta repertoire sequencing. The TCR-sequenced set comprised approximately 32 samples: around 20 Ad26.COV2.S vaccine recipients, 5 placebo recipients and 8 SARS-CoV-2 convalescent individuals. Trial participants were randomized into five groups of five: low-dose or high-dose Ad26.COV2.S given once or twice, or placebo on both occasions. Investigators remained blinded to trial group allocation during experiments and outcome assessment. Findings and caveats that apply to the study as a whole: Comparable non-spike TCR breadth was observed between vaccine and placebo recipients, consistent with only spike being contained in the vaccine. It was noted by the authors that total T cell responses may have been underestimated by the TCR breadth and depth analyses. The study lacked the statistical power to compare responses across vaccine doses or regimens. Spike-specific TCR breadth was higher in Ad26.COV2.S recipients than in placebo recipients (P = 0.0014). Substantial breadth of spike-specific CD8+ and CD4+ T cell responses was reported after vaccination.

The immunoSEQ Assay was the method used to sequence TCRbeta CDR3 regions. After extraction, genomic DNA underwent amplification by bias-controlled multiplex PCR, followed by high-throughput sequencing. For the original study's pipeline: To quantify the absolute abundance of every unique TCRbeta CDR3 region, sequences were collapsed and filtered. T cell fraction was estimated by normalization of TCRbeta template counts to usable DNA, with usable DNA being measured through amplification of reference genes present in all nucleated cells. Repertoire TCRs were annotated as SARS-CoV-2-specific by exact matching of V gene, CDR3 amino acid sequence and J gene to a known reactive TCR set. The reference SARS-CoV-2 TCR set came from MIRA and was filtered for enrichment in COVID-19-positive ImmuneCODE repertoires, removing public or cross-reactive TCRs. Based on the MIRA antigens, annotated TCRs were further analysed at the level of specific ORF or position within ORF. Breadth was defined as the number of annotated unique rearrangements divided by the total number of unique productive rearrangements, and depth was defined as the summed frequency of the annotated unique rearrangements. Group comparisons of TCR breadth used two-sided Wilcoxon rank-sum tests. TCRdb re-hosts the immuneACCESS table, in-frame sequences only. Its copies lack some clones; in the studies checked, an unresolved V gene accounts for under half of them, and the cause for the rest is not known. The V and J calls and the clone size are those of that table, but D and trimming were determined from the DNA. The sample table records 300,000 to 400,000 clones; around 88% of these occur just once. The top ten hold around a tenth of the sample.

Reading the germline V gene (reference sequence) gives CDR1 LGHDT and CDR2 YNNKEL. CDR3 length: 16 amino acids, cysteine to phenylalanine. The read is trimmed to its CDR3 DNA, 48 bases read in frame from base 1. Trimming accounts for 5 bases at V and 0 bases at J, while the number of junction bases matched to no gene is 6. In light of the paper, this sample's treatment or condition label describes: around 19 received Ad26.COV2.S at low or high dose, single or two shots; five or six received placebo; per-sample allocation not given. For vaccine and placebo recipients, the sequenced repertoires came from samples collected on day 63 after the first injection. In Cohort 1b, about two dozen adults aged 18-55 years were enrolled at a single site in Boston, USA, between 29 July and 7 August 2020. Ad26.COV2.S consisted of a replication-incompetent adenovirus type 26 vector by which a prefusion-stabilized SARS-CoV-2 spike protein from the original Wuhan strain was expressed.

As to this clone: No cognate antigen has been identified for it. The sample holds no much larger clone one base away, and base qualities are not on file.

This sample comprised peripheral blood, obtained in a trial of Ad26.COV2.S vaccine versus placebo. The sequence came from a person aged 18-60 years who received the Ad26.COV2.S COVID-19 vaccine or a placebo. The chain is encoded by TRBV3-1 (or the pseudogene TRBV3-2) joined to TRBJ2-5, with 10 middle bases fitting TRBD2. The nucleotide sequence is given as TGTGCCAGCAGCTCATGGACTAGCGGAAACCAAGAGACCCAGTACTTC. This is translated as CASSSWTSGNQETQYF.